Below, 5 T cell receptor beta chains from the same sample are listed, as sequenced in a study of radiotherapy plus CTLA-4 blockade in lung cancer. Measured with immunoSEQ multiplex PCR; TCRdb has only the in-frame clones, and not every one. The sample contains approximately 41,000 clones, 75% of which appear only once. Here the sequenced sample was peripheral blood, taken from a patient treated with radiotherapy plus ipilimumab. Receptors were obtained from a human donor with non-small cell lung cancer who had stable disease on radiotherapy plus ipilimumab.

Here the CDR3 reads CASSLNSGGSSYEQYF. The CDR3 nucleotides are TGTGCCAGCAGCCTAAATAGCGGGGGTTCCTCTTACGAGCAGTACTTC. The chain links TRBV13 to TRBJ2-7; 9 bases are a match to TRBD2. The junction had 12 bases not matched to a gene; V was cut back by 5 bases and J by 4 bases. Per the germline V gene, CDR1 is PRHDT and CDR2 is FYEKMQ (reference sequence). The length of the CDR3 is 16 residues.

V is TRBV5-1 and J is TRBJ2-1; a possible D gene is TRBD1 (5 bases). Germline values: CDR1 SGHRS, CDR2 YFSETQ. This CDR3 is 19 amino acids long. V dropped 8 bases and J dropped 0 bases, with 27 bases sitting between them. The CDR3 is CASGQISGYPPYSYNEQFF. The CDR3 DNA is TGCGCCAGTGGCCAAATCTCAGGGTATCCCCCCTACTCCTACAATGAGCAGTTCTTC. The full variable domain, rest sourced from reference TRBV5-1 and TRBJ2-1, is KAGVTQTPRYLIKTRGQQVTLSCSPISGHRSVSWYQQTPGQGLQFLFEYFSETQRNKGNFPGRFSGRQFSNSRSEMNVSTLELGDSALYLCASGQISGYPPYSYNEQFFGPGTRLTVL.

The gene calls are TRBV18 and TRBJ2-1, with D tentatively TRBD1 (6 bases). CDR1 is KGHSH, CDR2 LQKENI, per germline. V lost 1 base, J lost 4 bases, and 8 bases lay in between. CDR3 length: 14 amino acids. CDR3 DNA sequence: TGTGCCAGCTCACCACAAGGGGGTTACAATGAGCAGTTCTTC. Translating gives CASSPQGGYNEQFF.

Here the CDR3 reads CASSGRPTGNTEAFF. Written as DNA, the CDR3 is TGTGCCAGCAGCGGCCGTCCAACCGGGAACACTGAAGCTTTCTTT. V and J are TRBV9 and TRBJ1-1; D is ambiguous. The CDR3 is 15 amino acids. V shed 3 bases and J shed 1 base, with 13 bases lying between them. CDR1 SGDLS and CDR2 YYNGEE come from the germline V gene.

V is TRBV30 and J is TRBJ1-2; 10 nucleotides agree with TRBD1. This CDR3 comprises 15 residues. Trimming cost V 3 bases and J 5 bases; bases outside gene matches: 9. Germline assignment: CDR1 GTSNPN and CDR2 SVGIG (reference sequence). The CDR3 sequence: CAWSVGQGGWYGYTF. The CDR3, as DNA: TGTGCCTGGAGCGTTGGACAGGGGGGATGGTATGGCTACACCTTC.